The text below deals with one T cell receptor (beta chain). The sample is drawn from a study of blood T cell repertoires in COVID-19. Overall study context: Sites across the United States, Italy and Spain contributed samples from acute and convalescent COVID-19. Sources were T cells, B-cell-depleted T cells, or PBMCs; the material itself was cDNA or gDNA.

Original methodology: Cell counts per sample came from amplifying reference gene primers. TCRdb's table, derived via immunoSEQ multiplex PCR, lists solely in-frame clones and lacks some. V, J and clone size were drawn from that table, and D and trimming were deduced from the DNA. This sample has some 33,000 clones, with 65% to 90% found just once. The CDR3 is made up of 17 amino acids. Germline V gene data show CDR1 as MNHNY and CDR2 as SVGAGI (reference sequence). With 6 bases clipped from V and 0 bases from J, the junction kept 13 bases outside the gene matches. Sequencing was carried out using peripheral blood. The clonotype was recovered from a man aged 55 to 70 with active COVID-19. The chain carries TRBV6-6 and TRBJ1-2, with TRBD1 identical over 7 bases. CDR3 loop: CASSRIPGQKTNYGYTF. As DNA, the CDR3 is TGTGCCAGCAGCCGAATACCGGGACAGAAAACTAACTATGGCTACACCTTC.